One T cell receptor beta chain is described in this entry. As yet, its antigen is unknown. The CDR3 has 15 residues. CDR1 MNHEY and CDR2 SVGAGI come from the germline V gene. Trimming at V came to 2 bases and at J to 6 bases, leaving 5 bases not matched to a gene. TCRdb fed the 5' RACE reads into MiXCR, producing one record per CDR3 protein. The sample lists 200,000 to 250,000 distinct CDR3 sequences, approximately 10% occurring once. The source of the sample is a study of T-cell memory formation after mild COVID-19. Study in general: TCR clustering was largely donor specific.

Study findings and constraints: Second-wave clones that peaked on day 37 lacked confirmed SARS-CoV-2 specificity. Mostly located in CM and EM were contracting CD4+ clones, with contracting CD8+ clones located in EMRA. In pre-infection memory, a portion of responding clones appeared, which suggested that cross-reactive memory joined.

The sequencing input was PBMCs or a T cell subset sorted from them (not recorded which). The TCR sequence derives from a man younger than 35 who had mild COVID-19 (a few samples of this study predate the infection). Cell type and time point are not known. This chain links TRBV6-5 with TRBJ2-3, with 10 nucleotides matching TRBD1. CDR3 region: CASSYGTGVWDTQYF. For the CDR3, the DNA is TGTGCCAGCAGTTACGGGACAGGGGTATGGGATACGCAGTATTTT.